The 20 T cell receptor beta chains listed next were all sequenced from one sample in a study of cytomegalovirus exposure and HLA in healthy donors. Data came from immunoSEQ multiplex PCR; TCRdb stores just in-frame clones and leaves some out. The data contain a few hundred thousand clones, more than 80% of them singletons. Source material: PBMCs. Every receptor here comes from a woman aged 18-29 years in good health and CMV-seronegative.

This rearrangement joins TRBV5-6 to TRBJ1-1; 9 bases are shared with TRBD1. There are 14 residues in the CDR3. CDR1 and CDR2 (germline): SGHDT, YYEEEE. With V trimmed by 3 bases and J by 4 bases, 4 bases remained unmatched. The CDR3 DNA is TGTGCCAGCAGCTCGGGACAGGGCGGCACTGAAGCTTTCTTT. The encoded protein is CASSSGQGGTEAFF.

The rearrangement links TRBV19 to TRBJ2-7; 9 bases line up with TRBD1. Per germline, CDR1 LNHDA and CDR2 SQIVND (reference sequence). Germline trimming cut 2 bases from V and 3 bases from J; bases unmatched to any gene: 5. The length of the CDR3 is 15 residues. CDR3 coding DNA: TGTGCCAGTAGTATAAATACAGGGGGCGGCTACGAGCAGTACTTC. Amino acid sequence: CASSINTGGGYEQYF.

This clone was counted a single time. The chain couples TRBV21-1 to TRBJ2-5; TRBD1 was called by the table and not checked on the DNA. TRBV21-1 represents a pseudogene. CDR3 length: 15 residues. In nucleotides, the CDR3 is TGTGCCAGCAGCTTAGCAGGGGGGCGCGATAAGACCCAGTACTTC. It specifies CASSLAGGRDKTQYF.

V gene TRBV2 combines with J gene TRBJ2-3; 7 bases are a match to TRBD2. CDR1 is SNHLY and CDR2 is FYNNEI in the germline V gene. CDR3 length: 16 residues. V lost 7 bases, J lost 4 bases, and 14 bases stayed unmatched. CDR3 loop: CASTQSEAGEADTQYF. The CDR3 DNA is TGTGCCAGCACCCAATCGGAGGCGGGAGAAGCAGATACGCAGTATTTT.

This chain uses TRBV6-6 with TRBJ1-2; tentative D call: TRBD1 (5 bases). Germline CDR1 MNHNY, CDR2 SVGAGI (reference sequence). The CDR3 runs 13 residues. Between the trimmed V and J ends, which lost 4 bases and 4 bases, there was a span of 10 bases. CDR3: CASSSTDGYGYTF. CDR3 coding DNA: TGTGCCAGCAGTTCGACAGACGGCTATGGCTACACCTTC.

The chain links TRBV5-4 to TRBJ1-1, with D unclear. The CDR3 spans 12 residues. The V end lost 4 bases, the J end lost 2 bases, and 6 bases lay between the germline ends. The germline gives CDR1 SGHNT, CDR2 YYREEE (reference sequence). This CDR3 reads CASSTTNTEAFF. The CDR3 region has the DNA TGTGCCAGCAGCACAACCAACACTGAAGCTTTCTTT. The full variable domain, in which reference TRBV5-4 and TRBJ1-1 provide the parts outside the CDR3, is ETGVTQSPTHLIKTRGQQVTLRCSSQSGHNTVSWYQQALGQGPQFIFQYYREEENGRGNFPPRFSGLQFPNYSSELNVNALELDDSALYLCASSTTNTEAFFGQGTRLTVV.

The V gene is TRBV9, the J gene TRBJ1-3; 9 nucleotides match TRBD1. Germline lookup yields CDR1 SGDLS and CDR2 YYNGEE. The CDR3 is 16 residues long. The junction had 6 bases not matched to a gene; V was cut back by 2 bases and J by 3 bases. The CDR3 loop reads CASSVTGGADGNTIYF. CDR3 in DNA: TGTGCCAGCAGCGTGACAGGGGGGGCGGATGGAAACACCATATATTTT.

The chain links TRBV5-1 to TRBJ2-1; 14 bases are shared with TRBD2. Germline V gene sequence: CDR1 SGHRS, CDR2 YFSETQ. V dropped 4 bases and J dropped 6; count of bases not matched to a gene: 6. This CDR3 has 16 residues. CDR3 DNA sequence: TGCGCCAGCAGCCAGGGACTAGCGGGAGTAACCAATGAGCAGTTCTTC. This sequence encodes CASSQGLAGVTNEQFF.

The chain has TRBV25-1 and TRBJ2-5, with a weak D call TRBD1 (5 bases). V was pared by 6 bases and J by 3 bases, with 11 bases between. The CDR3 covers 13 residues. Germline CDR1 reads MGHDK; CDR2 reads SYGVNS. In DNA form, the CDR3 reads TGTGCCAGCAGGGTCAGGGATGAAGAGACCCAGTACTTC. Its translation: CASRVRDEETQYF.

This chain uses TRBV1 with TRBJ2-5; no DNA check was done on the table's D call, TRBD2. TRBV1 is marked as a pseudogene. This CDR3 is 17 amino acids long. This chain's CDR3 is CTSSQSGLAHDLRDQYF. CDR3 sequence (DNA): TGCACCAGCAGCCAATCGGGACTAGCGCACGATCTAAGGGACCAGTACTTC.

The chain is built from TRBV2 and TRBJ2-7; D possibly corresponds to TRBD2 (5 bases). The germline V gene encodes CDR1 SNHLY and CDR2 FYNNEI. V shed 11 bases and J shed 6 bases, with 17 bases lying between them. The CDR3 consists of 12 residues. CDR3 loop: CADSGLHAEQYF. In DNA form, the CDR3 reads TGTGCCGACTCTGGACTCCACGCCGAGCAGTACTTC. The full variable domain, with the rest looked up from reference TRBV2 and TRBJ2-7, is EPEVTQTPSHQVTQMGQEVILRCVPISNHLYFYWYRQILGQKVEFLVSFYNNEISEKSEIFDDQFSVERPDGSNFTLKIRSTKLEDSAMYFCADSGLHAEQYFGPGTRLTVT.

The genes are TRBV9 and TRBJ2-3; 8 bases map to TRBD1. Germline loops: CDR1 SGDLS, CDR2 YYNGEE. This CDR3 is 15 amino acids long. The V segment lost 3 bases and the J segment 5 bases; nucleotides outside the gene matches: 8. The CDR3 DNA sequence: TGTGCCAGCAGCGATCAGGGGGCGGGATTAGATACGCAGTATTTT. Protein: CASSDQGAGLDTQYF.

The CDR3 is CAISEEDTQYF. The CDR3 nucleotides read TGTGCCATCAGTGAAGAGGATACGCAGTATTTT. The chain links TRBV10-3 to TRBJ2-3; D is undetermined. Trimming shortened V by 3 bases and J by 6 bases, and 4 bases separated the two germline ends. Looked up from germline, CDR1 is ENHRY and CDR2 is SYGVKD. This CDR3 has 11 amino acids.

The CDR3 DNA reads as TGTGCCAGCAGCTCCGGGTTTGGCGATCAGCCCCAGCATTTT. This sequence encodes CASSSGFGDQPQHF. V and J are TRBV6-5 and TRBJ1-5; D is undetermined. This CDR3 has 14 amino acids. Trimming shortened V by 6 bases and J by 5 bases, and 14 bases separated the two germline ends. Germline lookup yields CDR1 MNHEY and CDR2 SVGAGI.

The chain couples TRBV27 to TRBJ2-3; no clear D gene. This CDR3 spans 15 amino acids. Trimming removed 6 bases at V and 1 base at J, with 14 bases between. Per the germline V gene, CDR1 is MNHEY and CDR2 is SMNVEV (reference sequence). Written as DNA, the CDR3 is TGTGCCAGCAGCCCGACACGGCGCGGCACAGATACGCAGTATTTT. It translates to CASSPTRRGTDTQYF.

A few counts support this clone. CDR3 in amino acids: CASSFDRVGTGELFF. For the CDR3, the DNA is TGTGCCAGCAGCTTTGACAGGGTTGGCACCGGGGAGCTGTTTTTT. The V call is TRBV7-3, the J call TRBJ2-2; TRBD1 agrees at 7 bases. With V trimmed by 3 bases and J by 4 bases, 5 bases remained unmatched. Germline loops: CDR1 SGHTA, CDR2 FQGTGA. The CDR3 covers 15 residues.

The CDR3 protein is CASSLRTSSYEQYF. The CDR3 DNA reads as TGTGCCAGCAGCTTACGTACTAGCTCCTACGAGCAGTACTTC. This sequence joins TRBV7-8 and TRBJ2-7, with D possibly being TRBD2 (5 bases). V was trimmed by 2 bases and J by 0 bases, leaving 8 bases between them. Germline CDR1 SGHVS, CDR2 FQNEAQ. The length of the CDR3 is 14 residues.

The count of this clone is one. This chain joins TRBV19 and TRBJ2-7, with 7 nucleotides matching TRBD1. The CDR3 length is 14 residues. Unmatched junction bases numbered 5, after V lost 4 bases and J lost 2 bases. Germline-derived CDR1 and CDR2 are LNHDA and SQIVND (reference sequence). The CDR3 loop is CASSTSTGPYEQYF. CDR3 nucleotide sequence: TGTGCCAGTAGTACCTCGACAGGGCCCTACGAGCAGTACTTC.

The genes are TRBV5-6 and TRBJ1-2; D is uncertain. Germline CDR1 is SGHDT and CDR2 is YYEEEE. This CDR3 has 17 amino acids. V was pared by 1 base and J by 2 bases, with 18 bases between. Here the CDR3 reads CASSLRGPINPNYGYTF. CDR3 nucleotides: TGTGCCAGCAGCTTGAGAGGCCCAATAAACCCAAACTATGGCTACACCTTC.

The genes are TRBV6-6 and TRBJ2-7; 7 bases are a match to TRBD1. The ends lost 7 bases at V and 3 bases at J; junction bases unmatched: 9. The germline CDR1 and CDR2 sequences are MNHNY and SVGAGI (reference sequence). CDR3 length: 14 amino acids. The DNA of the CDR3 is TGTGCCAGCACTCCTCAAGCAGGGGGCTACGAGCAGTACTTC. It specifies CASTPQAGGYEQYF.